This is a list of T cell receptor beta chains from one sample in a study of shared clonotypes between healthy human individuals. Method: immunoSEQ multiplex PCR; TCRdb's copy keeps in-frame clones and lacks some. The table records around 500,000 clones, 81% of them present only once. What was sequenced was PBMCs. Receptor source: a woman in her 40s in good health. Some clones in this sample may be carry-over from other donors' samples. Each CDR3 is given without its conserved first and last residue. Expanded clones are given a class, and other clones once, few, many or no size at all.

clone_size: few
j_call: TRBJ2-5
v_call: TRBV29-1
cdr3_aa: SVPTGTERLAGGETQY

clone_size: -
j_call: TRBJ2-3
v_call: TRBV27
cdr3_aa: ASSYLGQGTDTQY

clone_size: -
j_call: TRBJ2-5
v_call: TRBV11-2
cdr3_aa: ASSLSSGRETQY

clone_size: many
j_call: TRBJ2-3
v_call: TRBV7-2
cdr3_aa: ASSLVSSGRGEVADTQY

clone_size: -
j_call: TRBJ1-5
v_call: TRBV10-3
cdr3_aa: AISEGRGQGQPQH

clone_size: -
j_call: TRBJ1-1
v_call: TRBV30
cdr3_aa: AWSRGMNTEAF

clone_size: -
j_call: TRBJ2-3
v_call: TRBV27
cdr3_aa: ASILGGTQY

clone_size: -
j_call: TRBJ1-1
v_call: TRBV18
cdr3_aa: ASSPLPGGNTEAF

clone_size: -
j_call: TRBJ1-1
v_call: TRBV7-8
cdr3_aa: ASSLAETQGTEAF

clone_size: many
j_call: TRBJ2-7
v_call: TRBV19
cdr3_aa: ASSIEGHSYEQY

clone_size: -
j_call: TRBJ1-4
v_call: TRBV4-1
cdr3_aa: ASSQDPPGTVNEKLF

clone_size: -
j_call: TRBJ2-7
v_call: TRBV27
cdr3_aa: ASSSNRVPYEQY

clone_size: -
j_call: TRBJ2-7
v_call: TRBV5-4
cdr3_aa: ASSRDRSSYEQY

clone_size: few
j_call: TRBJ1-3
v_call: TRBV7-2
cdr3_aa: ASSLRTGEPHSGNTIY

clone_size: -
j_call: TRBJ2-1
v_call: TRBV7-8
cdr3_aa: ASSRLDEQF

clone_size: -
j_call: TRBJ2-7
v_call: TRBV11-2
cdr3_aa: ASSPLRDRASREQY

clone_size: -
j_call: TRBJ2-3
v_call: TRBV6-5
cdr3_aa: ASSRGQAITDTQY

clone_size: -
j_call: TRBJ1-3
v_call: TRBV6-5
cdr3_aa: ASGRHNSGNTIY

clone_size: -
j_call: TRBJ2-7
v_call: TRBV27
cdr3_aa: ASSPRSGRGNYEQY

clone_size: -
j_call: TRBJ1-1
v_call: TRBV10-2
cdr3_aa: ASRSRDRELGTEAF

clone_size: many
j_call: TRBJ2-5
v_call: TRBV27
cdr3_aa: ASSLRPPGAQY

clone_size: -
j_call: TRBJ1-4
v_call: TRBV28
cdr3_aa: ASGGGFGEKLF

clone_size: -
j_call: TRBJ2-2
v_call: TRBV7-2
cdr3_aa: ASKSYSTGELF

clone_size: -
j_call: TRBJ2-5
v_call: TRBV2
cdr3_aa: ASTRTPETQY

clone_size: once
j_call: TRBJ2-1
v_call: TRBV7-3
cdr3_aa: ASSQGASSYNEQF

clone_size: few
j_call: TRBJ2-3
v_call: TRBV5-1
cdr3_aa: ASRVSTDTQY

clone_size: -
j_call: TRBJ2-3
v_call: TRBV11-2
cdr3_aa: ASSFWTGGADTQY

clone_size: -
j_call: TRBJ2-2
v_call: TRBV5-1
cdr3_aa: ASTGTDINTGELF

clone_size: -
j_call: TRBJ2-5
v_call: TRBV2
cdr3_aa: ASTRLAAQETQY

clone_size: -
j_call: TRBJ1-2
v_call: TRBV7-3
cdr3_aa: ASSEGQRYGYT

clone_size: -
j_call: TRBJ2-7
v_call: TRBV7-3
cdr3_aa: ASSLGTGGNEQY

clone_size: -
j_call: TRBJ1-1
v_call: TRBV7-2
cdr3_aa: ASSFRGLNTEAF

clone_size: -
j_call: TRBJ2-7
v_call: TRBV10-3
cdr3_aa: AIRGLAGESSEQY

clone_size: -
j_call: TRBJ2-1
v_call: TRBV29-1
cdr3_aa: SVGDTSGGSSYNEQF

clone_size: -
j_call: TRBJ1-2
v_call: TRBV7-9
cdr3_aa: ASSRSQGYGYT

clone_size: few
j_call: TRBJ1-1
v_call: TRBV28
cdr3_aa: ASSVDISEAF

clone_size: -
j_call: TRBJ2-1
v_call: TRBV5-4
cdr3_aa: ASSPTSGGNNEQF

clone_size: few
j_call: TRBJ2-7
v_call: TRBV19
cdr3_aa: ASSYRDDEQY

clone_size: -
j_call: TRBJ2-1
v_call: TRBV5-1
cdr3_aa: ASSQDIAGWGNEQF

clone_size: -
j_call: TRBJ1-2
v_call: TRBV11-2
cdr3_aa: ASSLNTGPYGYT

clone_size: -
j_call: TRBJ2-7
v_call: TRBV2
cdr3_aa: ASSQAGEDEQY

clone_size: -
j_call: TRBJ2-6
v_call: TRBV12-5
cdr3_aa: ASGNSGANVLT

clone_size: -
j_call: TRBJ2-2
v_call: TRBV9
cdr3_aa: ASSVGSSGNTGELF

clone_size: -
j_call: TRBJ1-1
v_call: TRBV5-1
cdr3_aa: ASSLRGTNTEAF

clone_size: -
j_call: TRBJ2-5
v_call: TRBV5-1
cdr3_aa: ASSTGDSTETQY

clone_size: -
j_call: TRBJ2-3
v_call: TRBV28
cdr3_aa: ASSSHISTDTQY